This T cell receptor (beta chain) came from a study of blood T cell repertoires in COVID-19. Measured with immunoSEQ multiplex PCR; TCRdb has only the in-frame clones, and not every one. The sample has about 120,000 clones; 84% are singletons. V was shortened by 4 bases and J by 0 bases, with 10 bases between the two germline ends. CDR1 and CDR2 (germline): PRHDT, FYEKMQ (reference sequence). This CDR3 is built from 15 residues. Residents of about two dozen US areas, aged roughly 18 to 89 years, made up the participants. Which cohort a participant joined came from the clinical history participants gave. Donors in Cohort 3 counted as recovered after two negative PCRs, clearance, or symptom resolution.

The sequenced material came from PBMCs or T cells enriched from blood (not recorded which). The TCR comes from a woman in her thirties who had recovered from COVID-19. This rearrangement joins TRBV13 to TRBJ2-4, with D possibly being TRBD1 (6 bases). The CDR3 DNA follows: TGTGCCAGCAGCTCTGGGGGCTTAGCCAAAAACATTCAGTACTTC. Translated: CASSSGGLAKNIQYF.